This T cell receptor (beta chain) appears in the sequencing data of a study of blood T cell repertoires in COVID-19. About the research overall: T cells, B-cell-depleted T cells, or PBMCs provided the cDNA or gDNA that served as material.

This clone was recorded only once. Some clones are missing from TCRdb's copy, which holds only in-frame ones; the method was immunoSEQ multiplex PCR. In the table there are 45,000 to 65,000 clones, 90% of which are singletons. CDR3 length: 14 residues. Germline CDR1 KGHDR, CDR2 SFDVKD. V lost 6 bases, J lost 4 bases, and 6 bases stayed unmatched. Material: peripheral blood. The receptor's source is a man in his forties or fifties with acute or convalescent COVID-19. The chain employs TRBV24-1 and TRBJ2-5; 8 positions match TRBD1. CDR3 loop: CATSLTGAAETQYF. Written as DNA, the CDR3 is TGTGCCACCAGTCTGACAGGGGCTGCAGAGACCCAGTACTTC.